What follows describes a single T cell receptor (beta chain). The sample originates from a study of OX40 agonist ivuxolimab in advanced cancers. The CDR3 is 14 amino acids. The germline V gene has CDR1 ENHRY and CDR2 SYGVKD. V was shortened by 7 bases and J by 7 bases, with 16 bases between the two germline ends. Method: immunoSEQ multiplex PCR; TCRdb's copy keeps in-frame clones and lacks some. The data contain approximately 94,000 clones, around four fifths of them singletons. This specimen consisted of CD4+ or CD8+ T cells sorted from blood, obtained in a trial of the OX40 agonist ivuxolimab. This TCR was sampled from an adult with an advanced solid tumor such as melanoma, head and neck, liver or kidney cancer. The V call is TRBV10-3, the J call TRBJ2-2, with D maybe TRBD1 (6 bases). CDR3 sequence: CAITQGPTGGELFF. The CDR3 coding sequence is TGTGCCATCACTCAGGGGCCTACAGGCGGGGAGCTGTTTTTT.